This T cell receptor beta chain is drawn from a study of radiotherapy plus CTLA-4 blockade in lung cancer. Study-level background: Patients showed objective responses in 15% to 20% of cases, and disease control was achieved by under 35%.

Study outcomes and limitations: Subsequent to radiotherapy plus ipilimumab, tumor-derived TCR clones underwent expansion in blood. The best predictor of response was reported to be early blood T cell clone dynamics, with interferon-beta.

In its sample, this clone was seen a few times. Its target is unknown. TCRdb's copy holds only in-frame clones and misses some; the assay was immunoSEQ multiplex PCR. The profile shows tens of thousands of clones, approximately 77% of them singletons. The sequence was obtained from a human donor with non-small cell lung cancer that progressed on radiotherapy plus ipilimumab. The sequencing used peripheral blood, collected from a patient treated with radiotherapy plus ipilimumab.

The CDR3 bases are TGTGCCAGCAGCCCGACCGGGACGGCTAACTATGGCTACACCTTC. Translated, it gives CASSPTGTANYGYTF. This chain connects TRBV28 to TRBJ1-2, with D perhaps matching TRBD1 (5 bases). The CDR3 runs to 15 residues. V was shortened by 6 bases and J by 0 bases, with 14 bases between the two germline ends. Per germline, CDR1 MDHEN and CDR2 SYDVKM.